The 14 T cell receptor beta chains below were found in one sample sequenced in a study of cytomegalovirus exposure and HLA in healthy donors. PCR was performed using 60 Vbeta and 13 Jbeta primers. This table comes from immunoSEQ multiplex PCR, and its TCRdb copy is limited to in-frame clones, with some not included. The sample shows 150,000 to 200,000 clones, 80% to 85% of them seen only once. Sequencing was carried out using PBMCs. Receptor source: a boy aged 2-15 years in good health and CMV-seronegative.

The chain has TRBV29-1 and TRBJ1-3, with TRBD1 matching 8 bases. The V gene's germline CDR1 is SQVTM and CDR2 ANQGSEA. V was pared by 1 base and J by 4 bases, with 3 bases of the junction left unmatched. This CDR3 is 14 amino acids long. CDR3 residues: CSVEGGTGGNTIYF. The DNA for the CDR3 is TGCAGCGTTGAAGGAGGGACAGGCGGAAACACCATATATTTT.

J is TRBJ1-5 and V is TRBV30; unclear D gene. The V gene's germline CDR1 is GTSNPN and CDR2 SVGIG (reference sequence). V gave up 3 bases and J gave up 2 bases, with 11 bases separating them. This CDR3 has 14 amino acids. CDR3 in DNA: TGTGCCTGGAGCCTCGGACTCGGCAATCAGCCCCAGCATTTT. Translated: CAWSLGLGNQPQHF.

The chain carries TRBV9 and TRBJ1-1, with 7 bases lining up with TRBD1. Trimming at V came to 3 bases and at J to 3 bases, leaving 8 bases not matched to a gene. Germline V lookup: CDR1 SGDLS, CDR2 YYNGEE. There are 15 residues in the CDR3. The CDR3 nucleotides read TGTGCCAGCAGCGCCGCAGGGGGTGCGGACACTGAAGCTTTCTTT. Encoded protein: CASSAAGGADTEAFF.

The chain employs TRBV2 and TRBJ2-3; possibly TRBD2 for D (6 bases). The germline gives CDR1 SNHLY, CDR2 FYNNEI. This CDR3 comprises 13 residues. CDR3 sequence reads: CDPEAGNTDTQYF. The CDR3, as DNA: TGTGACCCTGAGGCGGGGAACACAGATACGCAGTATTTT.

V gene TRBV13 combines with J gene TRBJ2-5; perhaps TRBD1 as D (5 bases). Trimming shortened V by 5 bases and J by 5 bases, and 12 bases separated the two germline ends. This CDR3 region has 13 residues. Germline V gene data show CDR1 as PRHDT and CDR2 as FYEKMQ (reference sequence). The CDR3 DNA sequence: TGTGCCAGCAGCCGACAGCCCGCGGAGACCCAGTACTTC. This sequence encodes CASSRQPAETQYF.

CDR3 sequence (DNA): TGCGCCAGCAGCCAATCGGTGGCTAGAGGGACAGATACGCAGTATTTT. Translated: CASSQSVARGTDTQYF. The genes are TRBV4-3 and TRBJ2-3; D might be TRBD2 (5 bases). Per germline, CDR1 LGHNA and CDR2 YSLEER. The CDR3 is made up of 16 amino acids. The V end lost 2 bases, the J end lost 3 bases, and 15 bases lay between the germline ends.

This clone turned up a few times. The V and J genes are TRBV7-2 and TRBJ2-7, with 9 bases matching TRBD1. Germline lookup yields CDR1 SGHTA and CDR2 FQGNSA. The CDR3 is made up of 15 amino acids. V dropped 5 bases and J dropped 3; count of bases not matched to a gene: 8. The CDR3 sequence: CASSHQGTGNYEQYF. CDR3 in DNA: TGTGCCAGCAGCCACCAGGGGACAGGGAACTACGAGCAGTACTTC.

The chain recombines TRBV30 with TRBJ2-1; D possibly corresponds to TRBD2 (5 bases). This CDR3 region has 13 residues. The germline V gene has CDR1 GTSNPN and CDR2 SVGIG (reference sequence). Trimming left V 1 base short and J 4 bases short, with 8 bases between. The chain's CDR3 is CAWSESGYNEQFF. CDR3 nucleotide sequence: TGTGCCTGGAGTGAGAGCGGATACAATGAGCAGTTCTTC. Variable domain in full (rest from reference TRBV30 and TRBJ2-1): SQTIHQWPATLVQPVGSPLSLECTVEGTSNPNLYWYRQAAGRGLQLLFYSVGIGQISSEVPQNLSASRPQDRQFILSSKKLLLSDSGFYLCAWSESGYNEQFFGPGTRLTVL.

This clone was recorded many times. The chain has TRBV5-1 and TRBJ1-3; 7 nucleotides line up with TRBD1. Unmatched junction bases numbered 5, after V lost 1 base and J lost 7 bases. Germline CDR1 and CDR2: SGHRS and YFSETQ. The CDR3 has 14 amino acids. The CDR3 DNA reads as TGCGCCAGCAGCTTGCGGCAGGGGGACAACACCATATATTTT. Translating gives CASSLRQGDNTIYF.

The J gene is TRBJ2-2, the V gene TRBV19; 10 bases are a match to TRBD2. The germline gives CDR1 LNHDA, CDR2 SQIVND (reference sequence). Trimming cost V 1 base and J 8 bases; bases outside gene matches: 7. The CDR3 covers 16 residues. CDR3 bases: TGTGCCAGTAGTATAGTACTAGCGGGACCGATAGGGGAGCTGTTTTTT. Its protein is CASSIVLAGPIGELFF.

As DNA, the CDR3 is TGCGCCAGCAGCTTTTCTAACGAGCAGTACTTC. It encodes CASSFSNEQYF. The chain links TRBV5-1 to TRBJ2-7, with D uncertain. The CDR3 covers 11 residues. Germline assignment: CDR1 SGHRS and CDR2 YFSETQ. Trimming removed 2 bases at V and 5 bases at J, with 5 bases between.

The chain employs TRBV4-1 and TRBJ1-1, with a possible D match to TRBD1 (5 bases). V lost 0 bases and J 5 bases, leaving 7 bases between the germline ends. Germline-derived CDR1 and CDR2 are MGHRA and YSYEKL. CDR3 length: 13 amino acids. The CDR3 spells CASSQDRGTEAFF. DNA of the CDR3: TGCGCCAGCAGCCAAGATAGGGGAACTGAAGCTTTCTTT.

This rearrangement joins TRBV9 to TRBJ2-3; D gene ambiguous. The germline V and J ends were trimmed by 0 bases and 2 bases, with 7 bases remaining between them. CDR1 is SGDLS, CDR2 YYNGEE, per germline. The CDR3 length is 14 residues. The CDR3 DNA reads TGTGCCAGCAGCGTAGGAGGAGACACAGATACGCAGTATTTT. Protein product: CASSVGGDTDTQYF.

The chain carries TRBV4-1 and TRBJ1-1, with D perhaps TRBD1 (5 bases). Germline V gives CDR1 MGHRA, CDR2 YSYEKL. Trimming removed 4 bases at V and 1 base at J, with 7 bases between. The CDR3 has 13 amino acids. The CDR3 DNA reads as TGCGCCAGCAGCCCCGGACAGAACACTGAAGCTTTCTTT. Translating gives CASSPGQNTEAFF.